This is a list of T cell receptor beta chains from one sample in a study of cytomegalovirus exposure and HLA in healthy donors. Sequenced by immunoSEQ multiplex PCR; TCRdb stores in-frame clones only, minus some. Altogether approximately 170,000 clones are present, 81% being singletons, with the ten largest covering 1% to 1.5%. The sample consisted of PBMCs. The receptor source for this set is a man aged 45-60 years in good health and CMV-seropositive. The CDR3 runs from the conserved cysteine through the conserved F or W. The D gene is left open where the match is weak. Part of the rows lack a size; the others show once, few, many or a class for expanded clones.

v_call	clone_size	j_call	d_call	cdr3_aa	cdr3_nt
TRBV30	once	TRBJ1-2	NA	CAWSIPRWAKSGYTF	TGTGCCTGGAGTATCCCTCGGTGGGCCAAAAGTGGCTACACCTTC
TRBV19	NA	TRBJ1-2	TRBD1	CASSISGARTGIGGYTF	TGTGCCAGTAGTATAAGTGGCGCGAGGACAGGGATCGGAGGCTACACCTTC
TRBV18	NA	TRBJ2-5	TRBD2	CASSFGTSGQETQYF	TGTGCCAGCTCATTCGGGACTAGCGGACAAGAGACCCAGTACTTC
TRBV9	NA	TRBJ2-2	NA	CASSVWTGTGLAGELFF	TGTGCCAGCAGCGTCTGGACCGGGACAGGACTAGCCGGGGAGCTGTTTTTT
TRBV10-1	NA	TRBJ2-2	TRBD1	CASSTGTSTGELFF	TGCGCCAGCTCGACAGGGACGAGCACCGGGGAGCTGTTTTTT
TRBV7-8	NA	TRBJ2-7	TRBD1	CASSFRGQGSNYEQYF	TGTGCCAGCAGCTTTAGGGGACAGGGTTCCAACTACGAGCAGTACTTC
TRBV30	NA	TRBJ2-5	NA	CAWSRIQETQYF	TGTGCCTGGAGCAGGATACAAGAGACCCAGTACTTC
TRBV4-2	NA	TRBJ2-1	TRBD2	CASSQGLAAYNEQFF	TGTGCCAGCAGCCAAGGACTAGCGGCGTACAATGAGCAGTTCTTC
TRBV28	once	TRBJ2-7	TRBD1	CASSTGARQGGEQYF	TGTGCCAGCAGTACGGGAGCGAGACAGGGGGGCGAGCAGTACTTC
TRBV27	NA	TRBJ2-7	NA	CASSFWGHEQYF	TGTGCCAGCAGTTTTTGGGGGCACGAGCAGTACTTC
TRBV7-6	NA	TRBJ1-2	NA	CASSHPRKGGFYGYTF	TGTGCCAGCAGCCACCCCAGGAAGGGGGGGTTCTATGGCTACACCTTC
TRBV29-1	NA	TRBJ2-1	TRBD2	CSVELAGVTLF	TGCAGCGTTGAGCTAGCGGGGGTCACACTCTTC
TRBV6-1	medium-sized	TRBJ2-7	TRBD2	CASSDNGGAAEQYF	TGTGCCAGCAGTGACAACGGGGGGGCCGCCGAGCAGTACTTC
TRBV28	NA	TRBJ1-5	NA	CASSVYSNQPQHF	TGTGCCAGCAGTGTCTATAGCAATCAGCCCCAGCATTTT
TRBV6-6	NA	TRBJ2-7	TRBD2	CASSYRLAGSYEQYF	TGTGCCAGCAGTTACCGACTAGCGGGGAGCTACGAGCAGTACTTC
TRBV30	NA	TRBJ1-2	TRBD1	CARAEGAYYGYTF	TGTGCCCGGGCGGAGGGGGCCTACTATGGCTACACCTTC
TRBV11-2	NA	TRBJ1-1	TRBD1	CASSLGQGGSEAFF	TGTGCCAGCAGCTTAGGGCAGGGGGGCTCTGAAGCTTTCTTT
TRBV9	NA	TRBJ1-5	TRBD1	CASSVALGGTGGRGQPQHF	TGTGCCAGCAGCGTAGCTCTTGGGGGGACAGGGGGCAGGGGTCAGCCCCAGCATTTT
TRBV4-2	once	TRBJ1-4	NA	CASSQDGAKLFF	TGTGCCAGCAGCCAAGATGGGGCGAAACTGTTTTTT
TRBV5-4	NA	TRBJ1-1	TRBD1	CASSRGTGGGTEAFF	TGTGCCAGCAGCCGAGGGACAGGGGGCGGGACTGAAGCTTTCTTT
TRBV7-2	NA	TRBJ1-1	TRBD1	CASSLQGGRTEAFF	TGTGCCAGCAGTTTACAGGGGGGAAGAACTGAAGCTTTCTTT
TRBV18	NA	TRBJ2-5	TRBD1	CASSLQGGQGWETQYF	TGTGCCAGCTCCCTCCAGGGAGGACAGGGCTGGGAGACCCAGTACTTC
TRBV9	NA	TRBJ1-2	TRBD1	CASSVGTGDLYGYTF	TGTGCCAGCAGCGTAGGGACAGGGGACCTCTATGGCTACACCTTC
TRBV5-5	NA	TRBJ1-1	TRBD1	CASSLGTGAGNTEAFF	TGTGCCAGCAGCTTAGGGACAGGGGCTGGGAACACTGAAGCTTTCTTT
TRBV6-1	once	TRBJ1-6	TRBD1	CASSGHETGGRQYNSPLHF	TGTGCCAGCAGTGGCCATGAAACAGGGGGGAGGCAATATAATTCACCCCTCCACTTT
TRBV10-2	once	TRBJ1-5	TRBD1	CASRKGQGNQPQHF	TGCGCCAGCAGGAAGGGACAGGGGAATCAGCCCCAGCATTTT
TRBV9	NA	TRBJ2-1	TRBD2	CASSVGGAGNNEQFF	TGTGCCAGCAGCGTAGGGGGAGCGGGGAACAATGAGCAGTTCTTC
TRBV28	NA	TRBJ2-7	TRBD1	CASSPRDSYSYEQYF	TGTGCCAGCAGTCCCAGGGACAGTTACTCCTACGAGCAGTACTTC
TRBV7-2	NA	TRBJ2-2	TRBD1	CASSVTGALSTGELFF	TGTGCCAGCAGCGTCACAGGGGCCTTGAGCACCGGGGAGCTGTTTTTT
TRBV27	NA	TRBJ2-1	NA	CASRVREQHNEQFF	TGTGCCAGCAGGGTACGGGAGCAACACAATGAGCAGTTCTTC
TRBV18	NA	TRBJ2-2	TRBD1	CASSSPGTEGTGELFF	TGTGCCAGCTCAAGCCCGGGGACAGAAGGAACCGGGGAGCTGTTTTTT
TRBV18	NA	TRBJ2-3	NA	CASSPRRIEGDTQYF	TGTGCCAGCTCACCACGAAGGATAGAGGGAGATACGCAGTATTTT
TRBV10-3	NA	TRBJ1-1	NA	CAISETPNTEAFF	TGTGCCATATCAGAAACACCTAACACTGAAGCTTTCTTT
TRBV10-3	NA	TRBJ2-3	NA	CAISESSGSSTDTQYF	TGTGCCATCAGTGAGTCTAGCGGTTCCAGCACAGATACGCAGTATTTT
TRBV19	NA	TRBJ1-1	NA	CASSSVGIQNPEAFF	TGTGCCAGTAGCTCAGTGGGCATCCAAAATCCTGAAGCTTTCTTT
TRBV13	NA	TRBJ1-5	TRBD1	CASSSGGRGQPQHF	TGTGCCAGCAGCTCAGGGGGTCGCGGTCAGCCCCAGCATTTT
TRBV19	NA	TRBJ2-7	NA	CASSINGGNYEQYF	TGTGCCAGTAGTATAAATGGAGGGAACTACGAGCAGTACTTC
TRBV7-6	NA	TRBJ2-1	NA	CASSLGNTGYNEQFF	TGTGCCAGCAGCTTAGGGAACACAGGGTACAATGAGCAGTTCTTC
TRBV6-5	NA	TRBJ1-2	NA	CASKPDRRLYGYTF	TGTGCCAGCAAACCTGACAGGCGCCTCTATGGCTACACCTTC
TRBV2	NA	TRBJ1-3	NA	CASSDGVRSGNTIYF	TGTGCCAGCAGTGACGGGGTCCGCTCTGGAAACACCATATATTTT
TRBV5-5	NA	TRBJ1-5	TRBD1	CASSLGGQARDHQPQHF	TGTGCCAGCAGCTTGGGGGGACAGGCCAGGGACCATCAGCCCCAGCATTTT
TRBV11-2	NA	TRBJ2-2	NA	CASTPGHQAPNTGELFF	TGTGCCAGCACCCCGGGACACCAAGCCCCGAACACCGGGGAGCTGTTTTTT
TRBV4-3	NA	TRBJ2-2	TRBD2	CASSHREGTGELFF	TGCGCCAGCAGCCACAGGGAGGGCACCGGGGAGCTGTTTTTT
TRBV10-3	few	TRBJ2-2	TRBD2	CAISEGSGGIGELFF	TGTGCCATCAGTGAAGGTAGCGGGGGAATCGGGGAGCTGTTTTTT
TRBV29-1	NA	TRBJ2-1	TRBD1	CSVYRAGGRGVYNEQFF	TGCAGCGTCTATAGGGCAGGGGGCAGGGGTGTCTACAATGAGCAGTTCTTC
TRBV6-1	NA	TRBJ1-1	TRBD1	CASKRDRTNTEAFF	TGTGCCAGCAAGAGGGACAGGACGAACACTGAAGCTTTCTTT
TRBV5-1	NA	TRBJ2-7	TRBD2	CASSPIAGAASYEQYF	TGCGCCAGCAGTCCTATAGCGGGGGCCGCCTCCTACGAGCAGTACTTC
TRBV7-8	NA	TRBJ1-1	NA	CASSPRMYRLLNTEAFF	TGTGCCAGCAGCCCCAGAATGTACAGATTGCTGAACACTGAAGCTTTCTTT
TRBV4-3	NA	TRBJ1-2	NA	CASSQGAFYGYTF	TGCGCCAGCAGCCAAGGGGCCTTCTATGGCTACACCTTC
TRBV4-2	NA	TRBJ2-5	TRBD2	CASSQTSGQETQYF	TGTGCCAGCAGCCAGACTAGCGGACAAGAGACCCAGTACTTC
TRBV30	NA	TRBJ2-7	NA	CAWSRGSYEQYF	TGTGCCTGGAGTAGGGGGAGCTACGAGCAGTACTTC
TRBV28	NA	TRBJ1-5	TRBD1	CASSSPQGRGYQPQHF	TGTGCCAGCAGTTCCCCACAGGGGAGAGGGTATCAGCCCCAGCATTTT
TRBV9	NA	TRBJ2-7	TRBD1	CASSVATGTGLYEQYF	TGTGCCAGCAGCGTAGCTACCGGGACAGGGCTCTACGAGCAGTACTTC
TRBV7-8	NA	TRBJ2-7	NA	CASSLGTGSYEQYF	TGTGCCAGCAGCTTAGGTACAGGGTCCTACGAGCAGTACTTC
TRBV5-6	NA	TRBJ2-3	TRBD2	CASSLSSGSDTQYF	TGTGCCAGCAGCTTATCTAGCGGGAGTGATACGCAGTATTTT
TRBV5-8	NA	TRBJ1-2	NA	CASSPGYGYTF	TGTGCCAGCAGTCCGGGATATGGCTACACCTTC
TRBV7-2	NA	TRBJ2-1	NA	CASSPRLREQFF	TGTGCCAGCAGCCCCCGACTACGTGAGCAGTTCTTC
TRBV11-3	few	TRBJ1-1	NA	CASSPEGRLNTEAFF	TGTGCCAGCAGCCCTGAGGGCAGGTTGAACACTGAAGCTTTCTTT
TRBV28	NA	TRBJ2-7	NA	CASSLTDTRPYYEQYF	TGTGCCAGCAGTTTAACAGACACGCGCCCCTACTACGAGCAGTACTTC